The 11 T cell receptor beta chains given below trace back to one sample, sequenced in a study of cytomegalovirus exposure and HLA in healthy donors. Vbeta (60) and Jbeta (13) primers were used in the PCR. Some clones are missing from TCRdb's copy, which holds only in-frame ones; the method was immunoSEQ multiplex PCR. The repertoire holds approximately 100,000 clones, 60% to 85% seen once, with approximately 5.1% in the top ten. Sequencing input: PBMCs. The receptors derive from a female donor in good health and CMV-seropositive.

J is TRBJ1-5 and V is TRBV7-2; D unclear. Germline V gene data show CDR1 as SGHTA and CDR2 as FQGNSA. The CDR3 consists of 14 residues. V lost 3 bases and J lost 1, with 7 bases in between. Here the CDR3 DNA reads TGTGCCAGCAGCTTGTTCGTAAGCAATCAGCCCCAGCATTTT. This encodes CASSLFVSNQPQHF.

V is TRBV5-4 and J is TRBJ1-1; D uncertain. This CDR3 contains 13 residues. CDR1 and CDR2 (germline): SGHNT, YYREEE (reference sequence). Trimming left V 2 bases short and J 5 bases short, with 10 bases between. The CDR3 sequence: CASSFTGITEAFF. The DNA of the CDR3 is TGTGCCAGCAGCTTTACCGGGATAACTGAAGCTTTCTTT.

The rearrangement links TRBV19 to TRBJ1-1, with D unresolved. V was trimmed by 3 bases and J by 5 bases, leaving 13 bases between them. Germline V gene sequence: CDR1 LNHDA, CDR2 SQIVND (reference sequence). This CDR3 region has 14 residues. Here the CDR3 reads CASSILIGETEAFF. In nucleotides, the CDR3 is TGTGCCAGTAGTATTTTAATTGGGGAGACTGAAGCTTTCTTT.

This clone has only one observation. The chain uses TRBV30 and TRBJ1-5; 8 nucleotides align to TRBD1. Trimming cost V 1 base and J 6 bases; bases outside gene matches: 8. This CDR3 has 15 residues. Germline CDR1 reads GTSNPN; CDR2 reads SVGIG (reference sequence). CDR3 sequence reads: CAWSAGQALIQPQHF. CDR3 in DNA: TGTGCCTGGAGTGCGGGACAGGCCCTAATTCAGCCCCAGCATTTT.

This clone came up a few times. At one boundary the junction diverges from the germline segment, which might be a read error. The chain carries TRBV7-9 and TRBJ1-5; TRBD1 matches 9 bases. The germline gives CDR1 SEHNR, CDR2 FQNEAQ (reference sequence). This CDR3 is built from 16 residues. This chain's CDR3 is CSSSLGTGTGNQPQHF. The CDR3 nucleotides are TGTTCCAGCAGCCTAGGGACAGGGACGGGCAATCAGCCCCAGCATTTT.

The chain employs TRBV5-1 and TRBJ2-1; 7 nucleotides agree with TRBD1. The V and J ends lost 4 bases and 5 bases, in that order; junction bases with no gene match: 6. The CDR3 is 14 amino acids. Germline V gives CDR1 SGHRS, CDR2 YFSETQ. CDR3 bases: TGCGCCAGCAGCCCCCGACAGGGCAACAATGAGCAGTTCTTC. Its translation is CASSPRQGNNEQFF.

The chain couples TRBV6-1 to TRBJ1-2; no definite D call. The CDR3 runs 13 residues. The V end lost 8 bases, the J end lost 5 bases, and 15 bases lay between the germline ends. CDR1 MNHNS and CDR2 SASEGT come from the germline V gene. CDR3 sequence (DNA): TGTGCCAGCCAACTCACCGGTATTTATGGCTACACCTTC. This sequence encodes CASQLTGIYGYTF.

This chain connects TRBV6-6 to TRBJ2-1; TRBD2 agrees at 9 bases. Unmatched junction bases numbered 3, after V lost 6 bases and J lost 6 bases. Germline V gene data show CDR1 as MNHNY and CDR2 as SVGAGI (reference sequence). The length of the CDR3 is 13 residues. The CDR3 coding sequence is TGTGCCAGCAGCGCTAGCGGGGTCAATGAGCAGTTCTTC. Translation: CASSASGVNEQFF.

In its sample, this clone was seen a few times. The chain links TRBV28 to TRBJ2-1; weak D call: TRBD2 (6 bases). V shed 10 bases and J shed 3 bases, with 19 bases lying between them. The CDR3 runs to 15 residues. The germline V gene encodes CDR1 MDHEN and CDR2 SYDVKM. This CDR3 is CATRRDFLNYNEQFF. CDR3 DNA sequence: TGTGCCACCAGAAGGGACTTCCTGAACTACAATGAGCAGTTCTTC.

This sequence joins TRBV30 and TRBJ1-2; 8 bases map to TRBD1. Germline-derived CDR1 and CDR2 are GTSNPN and SVGIG (reference sequence). CDR3 length equals 17 residues. The V and J ends lost 3 bases and 4 bases, in that order; junction bases with no gene match: 16. CDR3 DNA sequence: TGTGCCTGGAGCAAGGGACAGGCAATCACGGTTCCCTATGGCTACACCTTC. Protein: CAWSKGQAITVPYGYTF.

This clone was seen once. The gene calls are TRBV5-1 and TRBJ2-1; 8 bases agree with TRBD2. The junction had 11 bases not matched to a gene; V was cut back by 2 bases and J by 7 bases. The CDR3 is made up of 16 amino acids. Germline V lookup: CDR1 SGHRS, CDR2 YFSETQ. The CDR3 nucleotides are TGCGCCAGCAGCTTAACTAGCGGCCAGAGTGGAAATGAGCAGTTCTTC. It is translated as CASSLTSGQSGNEQFF.